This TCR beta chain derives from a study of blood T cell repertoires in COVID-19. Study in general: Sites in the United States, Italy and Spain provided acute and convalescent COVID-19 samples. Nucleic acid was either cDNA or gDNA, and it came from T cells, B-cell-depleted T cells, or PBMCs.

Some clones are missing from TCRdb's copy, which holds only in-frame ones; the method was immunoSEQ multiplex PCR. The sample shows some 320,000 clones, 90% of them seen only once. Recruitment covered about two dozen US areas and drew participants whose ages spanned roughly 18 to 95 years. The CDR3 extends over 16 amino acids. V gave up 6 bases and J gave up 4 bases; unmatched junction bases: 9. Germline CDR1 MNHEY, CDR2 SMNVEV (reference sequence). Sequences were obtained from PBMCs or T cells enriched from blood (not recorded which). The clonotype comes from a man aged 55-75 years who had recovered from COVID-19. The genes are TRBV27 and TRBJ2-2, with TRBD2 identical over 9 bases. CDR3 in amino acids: CASSPRTSVGTGELFF. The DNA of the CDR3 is TGTGCCAGCAGCCCCCGGACTAGCGTAGGCACCGGGGAGCTGTTTTTT.